This entry lists 22 T cell receptor beta chains sequenced from one sample in a study of OX40 agonist ivuxolimab in advanced cancers. The repertoire was sequenced with immunoSEQ multiplex PCR; TCRdb's copy has only in-frame clones and lacks some. The sample records 70,000 to 95,000 clones, 90% to 95% being singletons. Sample: CD4+ or CD8+ T cells sorted from blood, taken in a trial of the OX40 agonist ivuxolimab. All receptors derive from an adult with an advanced solid tumor such as melanoma, head and neck, liver or kidney cancer.

The chain recombines TRBV6-5 with TRBJ1-5; 7 bases are shared with TRBD1. This CDR3 spans 13 amino acids. Germline-derived CDR1 and CDR2 are MNHEY and SVGAGI. J lost 7 bases, V lost 6 bases, and 6 bases had no gene match. CDR3 residues: CASRRQGGQPQHF. CDR3 in DNA: TGTGCCAGCAGAAGACAGGGAGGGCAGCCCCAGCATTTT.

This rearrangement joins TRBV4-1 to TRBJ2-5; no definite D call. Germline lookup yields CDR1 MGHRA and CDR2 YSYEKL. The ends were cut back, 1 base at V and 4 bases at J, with 13 bases in the middle. The CDR3 has 15 residues. The CDR3 DNA reads TGCGCCAGCAGCCAAGGGGGTCATAAGGGAGAGACCCAGTACTTC. Amino acids: CASSQGGHKGETQYF.

This chain's CDR3 is CASSLQRGDLSETQYF. The CDR3 DNA follows: TGCGCCAGCAGCCTTCAGAGGGGGGACCTTTCCGAGACCCAGTACTTC. The rearrangement links TRBV4-1 to TRBJ2-5; TRBD1 or TRBD2 may be the D gene (6 bases each). The CDR3 contains 16 residues. The V end lost 4 bases, the J end lost 5 bases, and 20 bases lay between the germline ends. The germline V gene has CDR1 MGHRA and CDR2 YSYEKL.

The V call is TRBV5-1, the J call TRBJ2-7; TRBD2 matches at 7 bases. The CDR3 sequence is 14 residues long. Germline assignment: CDR1 SGHRS and CDR2 YFSETQ. The ends lost 6 bases at V and 6 bases at J; junction bases unmatched: 12. The CDR3 loop is CASTRGDSSFEQYF. CDR3 coding DNA: TGCGCCAGCACCCGGGGGGATTCAAGTTTCGAGCAGTACTTC.

A word on this clone: An end of the junction differs from the germline gene, which may be a read error. The chain carries TRBV14 and TRBJ1-2; 7 bases are a match to TRBD1. Germline CDR1 is SGHDN and CDR2 is FVKESK. There are 12 residues in the CDR3. The chain's CDR3 is CASSQGQYGYAF. The CDR3 DNA follows: TGTGCCAGCAGCCAGGGACAGTATGGCTACGCCTTC. The variable domain in full, with the rest retrieved from reference TRBV14 and TRBJ1-2, is EAGVTQFPSHSVIEKGQTVTLRCDPISGHDNLYWYRRVMGKEIKFLLHFVKESKQDESGMPNNRFLAERTGGTYSTLKVQPAELEDSGVYFCASSQGQYGYAFGSGTRLTVV.

V and J are TRBV19 and TRBJ1-2; D is undetermined. In germline, CDR1 is LNHDA, CDR2 SQIVND (reference sequence). The V and J ends lost 7 bases and 5 bases respectively, with 17 bases between them. The CDR3 runs 14 residues. The CDR3 bases are TGTGCCAGTACCTCCCCGGGCATAGAATATGGCTACACCTTC. Its protein is CASTSPGIEYGYTF.

This clone was picked up one time. This rearrangement joins TRBV7-9 to TRBJ2-7, with D unresolved. The germline gives CDR1 SEHNR, CDR2 FQNEAQ (reference sequence). The CDR3 is 11 residues long. Trimming took off 2 bases at V and 3 bases at J, with 2 bases between the two ends. The DNA for the CDR3 is TGTGCCAGCAGCTTACGCTACGAGCAGTACTTC. It is translated as CASSLRYEQYF.

This sequence joins TRBV28 and TRBJ2-2; no clear D gene. Looked up from germline, CDR1 is MDHEN and CDR2 is SYDVKM. Trimming took 6 bases from V and 0 from J, leaving 17 bases between them. The CDR3 spans 17 residues. The CDR3 here is CASSLDKPNANTGELFF. In DNA form, the CDR3 reads TGTGCCAGCAGCCTCGATAAACCGAATGCGAACACCGGGGAGCTGTTTTTT.

This clone has only one observation. The chain links TRBV13 to TRBJ2-1; 9 nucleotides match TRBD2. J was trimmed by 6 bases and V by 0 bases; bases with no gene match: 12. The CDR3 has 18 amino acids. Per germline, CDR1 PRHDT and CDR2 FYEKMQ (reference sequence). In DNA form, the CDR3 reads TGTGCCAGCAGCTTAGGGCTAGCGGGAAGGTGGAGAATCAATGAGCAGTTCTTC. It codes for CASSLGLAGRWRINEQFF.

The chain links TRBV6-6 to TRBJ2-5; 10 bases match TRBD1. The trim removed 0 bases at V and 7 bases at J, leaving 5 bases unmatched. This CDR3 contains 15 residues. From germline, CDR1 is MNHNY and CDR2 SVGAGI (reference sequence). DNA of the CDR3: TGTGCCAGCAGTTACTCTGGGACAGGGGATGGGACCCAGTACTTC. Its protein product is CASSYSGTGDGTQYF.

This chain's CDR3 is CASSILGGNEQFF. The CDR3 DNA reads TGTGCCAGCAGTATCCTAGGGGGCAATGAGCAGTTCTTC. This chain connects TRBV7-9 to TRBJ2-1; TRBD1 is a possible D gene (6 bases). Between the trimmed V and J ends, which lost 6 bases and 6 bases, there was a span of 12 bases. Looked up from germline, CDR1 is SEHNR and CDR2 is FQNEAQ (reference sequence). The CDR3 has 13 amino acids.

The chain uses TRBV7-2 and TRBJ2-7; D call uncertain. The CDR3 has 12 residues. V was shortened by 5 bases and J by 12 bases, with 17 bases between the two germline ends. CDR1 and CDR2 (germline): SGHTA, FQGNSA. The DNA for the CDR3 is TGTGCCAGCAGCGCCCCCCCTAGTACGGGGTACTTC. This encodes CASSAPPSTGYF.

This chain joins TRBV18 and TRBJ1-1; 10 positions agree with TRBD1. This CDR3 is 14 amino acids long. V trimming: 2 bases; J trimming: 7 bases; junction bases outside the gene matches: 4. Germline-derived CDR1 and CDR2 are KGHSH and LQKENI. The CDR3 bases are TGTGCCAGCTCACCAACCGGGACAGGGGATGAAGCTTTCTTT. Translation: CASSPTGTGDEAFF.

The chain uses TRBV19 and TRBJ2-7; no definite D call. CDR3 size: 14 residues. Germline V gives CDR1 LNHDA, CDR2 SQIVND (reference sequence). Trimming removed 5 bases from V and 5 bases from J, with 16 bases in between. CDR3 bases: TGTGCCAGTAGTCGCTCCGTCATATTCAACGAGCAGTACTTC. It translates to CASSRSVIFNEQYF.

This chain joins TRBV5-4 and TRBJ2-1; either TRBD1 or TRBD2 may supply D (5 bases each). Germline V gene lookup returns CDR1 SGHNT and CDR2 YYREEE (reference sequence). The CDR3 spans 16 residues. V was clipped by 6 bases and J by 5 bases, with 21 bases between them. CDR3 DNA sequence: TGTGCCAGCACCTCAGGTGGGACCAAGAGCCACAATGAGCAGTTCTTC. This gives the protein CASTSGGTKSHNEQFF.

The chain carries TRBV19 and TRBJ2-5, with D possibly TRBD1 on 5 matching bases. The CDR3 has 13 residues. Germline-derived CDR1 and CDR2 are LNHDA and SQIVND (reference sequence). Trimming pared 3 bases from V and 2 bases from J, leaving 7 bases between. The CDR3 bases are TGTGCCAGTAGTATCCGACAGCAAGAGACCCAGTACTTC. This encodes CASSIRQQETQYF.

The J gene is TRBJ1-5, the V gene TRBV28; possibly TRBD1 for D (5 bases). The CDR3 totals 14 residues. Trimming pared 1 base from V and 6 bases from J, leaving 10 bases between. In germline, CDR1 is MDHEN, CDR2 SYDVKM. The CDR3 nucleotides read TGTGCCAGCAGTTTATTGTTGAGGGGTCAGCCCCAGCATTTT. Amino acid sequence: CASSLLLRGQPQHF.

This clone came up once. J is TRBJ1-1 and V is TRBV2; 7 bases line up with TRBD1. CDR1 is SNHLY, CDR2 FYNNEI, per germline. The J segment lost 5 bases and the V segment lost 7 bases, leaving 13 bases of the junction unmatched. This CDR3 is 15 amino acids long. CDR3 sequence (DNA): TGTGCCAGCATCTCCATCAGACAGGGTCAAACTGAAGCTTTCTTT. Translated, it gives CASISIRQGQTEAFF.

This chain connects TRBV9 to TRBJ2-7; TRBD1 agrees at 8 bases. This CDR3 has 14 residues. In germline, CDR1 is SGDLS, CDR2 YYNGEE. The trim removed 4 bases at V and 2 bases at J, leaving 5 bases unmatched. The DNA of the CDR3 is TGTGCCAGCAGCACCGGACAGGGTGCCTACGAGCAGTACTTC. Translated: CASSTGQGAYEQYF.

This chain uses TRBV4-1 with TRBJ1-2; 7 bases are a match to TRBD1. The CDR3 consists of 16 residues. From germline, CDR1 is MGHRA and CDR2 YSYEKL. Losses at the gene ends were 2 bases for V and 2 bases for J; bases not matched to a gene: 8. The CDR3 DNA reads TGCGCCAGCAGCCAACCCCGACAGGGTTCGAACTATGGCTACACCTTC. Translated: CASSQPRQGSNYGYTF.

DNA for the CDR3: TGTGCCAGCAGCTCTAGTATCGTCCAGGCGCGGTACGAGCAGTACTTC. It is translated as CASSSSIVQARYEQYF. V gene TRBV11-2 combines with J gene TRBJ2-7; D unclear. The germline V gene encodes CDR1 SGHAT and CDR2 FQNNGV. This CDR3 spans 16 amino acids. V shed 4 bases and J shed 4 bases, with 20 bases lying between them.

This clone was observed a few times. The rearrangement links TRBV2 to TRBJ2-7, with 9 bases fitting TRBD1. Germline CDR1 and CDR2: SNHLY and FYNNEI. The CDR3 is 12 residues long. Trimming took 6 bases from V and 5 from J; bases not matched to a gene: 2. CDR3 protein: CASRGTGNEQYF. DNA for the CDR3: TGTGCCAGCAGGGGGACAGGGAACGAGCAGTACTTC.